This paragraph covers one TCR beta chain sequence. Antigen: not known. The data derive from a study of T cells in Graves' hyperthyroidism and ophthalmopathy. Amplification yielded TCR beta CDR3 regions, with RNA transcripts as the source. The HTBI primer set drove a first-round RT-PCR of the TCR CDR3. TCRdb reprocessed the multiplex PCR reads via MiXCR and lists one record per CDR3 protein. The sample has fewer than 250,000 distinct CDR3 sequences, about 16% seen once. A NOSPECS grade of at least 4, a Clinical Activity Score of at least 3 and duration under 3 months were recorded in ophthalmopathy patients. Study results and caveats: Prediction of ophthalmopathy progression came a median roughly 6.6 months pre-onset.

This sequence was found in a woman aged 18-30 years with Graves' ophthalmopathy. The specimen sequenced was blood.

In DNA, the CDR3 is TGTGCCAGTAGTATCCACCTGGACCGCCCAACTAATGAAAAACTGTTTTTT. Translating gives CASSIHLDRPTNEKLFF. The V and J genes are TRBV19 and TRBJ1-4, with D unresolved. The germline V and J ends were trimmed by 3 bases and 0 bases, with 14 bases remaining between them. The CDR3 length is 17 residues. The germline V gene encodes CDR1 LNHDA and CDR2 SQIVND (reference sequence).